The 21 T cell receptor beta chains reported below all come from one sample, sequenced in a study of human T cells and chemical hapten exposure. The time point was: healthy volunteer bleed at 6 weeks. Unfractionated whole blood was the source of the extracted total RNA. TCRdb redid the calling of the RACE reads with MiXCR, one entry per CDR3 protein. The sample carries roughly 80,000 distinct CDR3 sequences, around 9.3% recorded once. The sequencing sample was made of whole blood. These receptors all come from a female donor in good health. Some clones in this sample may be carry-over from other donors' samples.

The rearrangement uses TRBV10-3 and TRBJ2-3; no clear D. CDR1 and CDR2 (germline): ENHRY, SYGVKD. The CDR3 spans 15 residues. V was clipped by 0 bases and J by 0 bases, with 7 bases between them. The CDR3 coding sequence is TGTGCCATCAGTGAGTCGGACCGGAGCACAGATACGCAGTATTTT. Translated, it gives CAISESDRSTDTQYF.

This clonotype was picked up many times. This sequence joins TRBV6-4 and TRBJ2-1, with D unresolved. The V gene's germline CDR1 is MRHNA and CDR2 SNTAGT. The germline V and J ends were trimmed by 0 bases and 9 bases, with 9 bases remaining between them. CDR3 length equals 13 residues. Here the CDR3 reads CASSDSLVGEQFF. The CDR3 nucleotides read TGTGCCAGCAGTGACTCATTGGTGGGTGAGCAGTTCTTC.

The chain combines TRBV2 with TRBJ1-4; unclear D gene. Trimming left V 10 bases short and J 1 base short, with 10 bases between. This CDR3 is 13 amino acids long. The germline gives CDR1 SNHLY, CDR2 FYNNEI. DNA for the CDR3: TGTGCCAACAAAGGGTTAACTAATGAAAAACTGTTTTTT. Translating it yields CANKGLTNEKLFF.

The sample holds a few counts of this clonotype. V is TRBV6-5 and J is TRBJ1-1; D gene unclear. The V gene's germline CDR1 is MNHEY and CDR2 SVGAGI. V lost 7 bases and J lost 0, with 12 bases in between. The CDR3 extends over 14 amino acids. The CDR3 spells CASKRNNMNTEAFF. In DNA form, the CDR3 reads TGTGCCAGCAAAAGGAACAACATGAACACTGAAGCTTTCTTT.

V gene TRBV7-2 combines with J gene TRBJ1-1, with 7 nucleotides matching TRBD1. Looked up from germline, CDR1 is SGHTA and CDR2 is FQGNSA. With 0 bases clipped from V and 4 bases from J, the junction kept 8 bases outside the gene matches. The CDR3 loop spans 16 amino acids. Written as DNA, the CDR3 is TGTGCCAGCAGCTTAGCCCCAGGGGGGGTAGGCACTGAAGCTTTCTTT. It encodes CASSLAPGGVGTEAFF.

This clonotype appeared a few times. The chain joins TRBV27 to TRBJ1-1; 9 nucleotides line up with TRBD1. The CDR3 is 18 amino acids. CDR1 MNHEY and CDR2 SMNVEV come from the germline V gene (reference sequence). V was clipped by 5 bases and J by 1 base; unmatched bases: 14. The CDR3 sequence: CASSVEHFGGQGNTEAFF. In DNA, the CDR3 is TGTGCCAGCAGTGTTGAGCACTTTGGGGGACAGGGGAACACTGAAGCTTTCTTT.

This clonotype was found many times. The chain carries TRBV19 and TRBJ1-5, with no clear D. Germline V gives CDR1 LNHDA, CDR2 SQIVND (reference sequence). Trimming took off 6 bases at V and 0 bases at J, with 12 bases between the two ends. The CDR3 has 15 amino acids. Here the CDR3 reads CASRTTVNSNQPQHF. CDR3 coding DNA: TGTGCCAGTAGGACGACGGTGAATAGCAATCAGCCCCAGCATTTT.

There are many counts of this clonotype. V gene TRBV7-2 combines with J gene TRBJ2-7, with TRBD1 as a possible D gene (5 bases). This CDR3 contains 14 residues. Trimming left V 2 bases short and J 5 bases short, with 13 bases between. The germline CDR1 and CDR2 sequences are SGHTA and FQGNSA. The CDR3 DNA reads TGTGCCAGCAGCTTAAGTGGCAGGGCCCACGAGCAGTACTTC. Translating it yields CASSLSGRAHEQYF.

The genes are TRBV13 and TRBJ2-6; D perhaps matches TRBD1 (6 bases). Germline CDR1 and CDR2: PRHDT and FYEKMQ (reference sequence). CDR3 length equals 14 residues. The V end was cut by 5 bases, the J end by 4 bases, with 9 bases between. The CDR3, as DNA: TGTGCCAGCAGCCCCGGGACAGGGGCCAACGTCCTGACTTTC. Translating it yields CASSPGTGANVLTF.

This clonotype was detected ten times or more. The V gene is TRBV20-1, the J gene TRBJ2-2; perhaps TRBD2 as D (5 bases). CDR1 is DFQATT and CDR2 is SNEGSKA in the germline V gene (reference sequence). The V end was cut by 6 bases, the J end by 6 bases, with 17 bases between. The CDR3 loop spans 14 amino acids. The chain's CDR3 is CSARPSGFPGELFF. The CDR3 DNA follows: TGCAGTGCGAGACCGTCGGGGTTCCCCGGGGAGCTGTTTTTT.

Concerning this clonotype itself: A read error may explain this, as a much larger clone is one base away. The chain combines TRBV7-9 with TRBJ1-3; D gene ambiguous. Germline V gene lookup returns CDR1 SEHNR and CDR2 FQNEAQ (reference sequence). The CDR3 contains 14 residues. The CDR3 DNA sequence: TGTGCCAGCAGCTTAGATACCGCTGGAAACGCCATATATTTT. Translating gives CASSLDTAGNAIYF.

This clonotype was picked up many times. This sequence joins TRBV5-1 and TRBJ1-4, with D hard to call. The CDR3 extends over 15 amino acids. Germline assignment: CDR1 SGHRS and CDR2 YFSETQ. The ends were cut back, 4 bases at V and 7 bases at J, with 17 bases in the middle. CDR3 nucleotide sequence: TGCGCCAGCAGCCCAGACCCATCACTCGGTGAAAAACTGTTTTTT. Amino acids: CASSPDPSLGEKLFF.

This clonotype was detected only a few times. The V call is TRBV4-2, the J call TRBJ1-1; D call uncertain. CDR1 is LGHNA, CDR2 YNFKEQ, per germline. V lost 2 bases and J lost 1, with 11 bases in between. This CDR3 contains 15 residues. This CDR3 reads CASSQKTTGNTEAFF. CDR3 bases: TGTGCCAGCAGCCAAAAAACCACGGGGAACACTGAAGCTTTCTTT.

V gene TRBV5-1 combines with J gene TRBJ2-7; D possibly corresponds to TRBD2 (6 bases). Trimming pared 2 bases from V and 0 bases from J, leaving 12 bases between. The CDR3 has 15 amino acids. The germline V gene has CDR1 SGHRS and CDR2 YFSETQ. The CDR3 here is CASSLIQGLSYEQYF. The CDR3 DNA sequence: TGCGCCAGCAGCTTAATCCAGGGACTCTCCTACGAGCAGTACTTC. Based on the CDR3 plus reference TRBV5-1 and TRBJ2-7, the full variable domain is KAGVTQTPRYLIKTRGQQVTLSCSPISGHRSVSWYQQTPGQGLQFLFEYFSETQRNKGNFPGRFSGRQFSNSRSEMNVSTLELGDSALYLCASSLIQGLSYEQYFGPGTRLTVT.

This clonotype was counted many times. The V and J genes are TRBV5-4 and TRBJ1-2, with 10 nucleotides matching TRBD1. Losses at the gene ends were 2 bases for V and 8 bases for J; bases not matched to a gene: 6. The CDR3 spans 14 residues. Germline CDR1 and CDR2: SGHNT and YYREEE (reference sequence). The CDR3 sequence: CASSFPTGGEGYTF. The CDR3 DNA sequence: TGTGCCAGCAGCTTCCCGACAGGGGGCGAAGGCTACACCTTC.

The table lists this clonotype with a count of one. One base away lies a much larger clone, so this may be a sequencing read error. This chain joins TRBV29-1 and TRBJ1-1; D is unresolved. V was cut by 2 bases and J by 1 base, with 8 bases left in between. The CDR3 is 13 residues long. Germline CDR1 and CDR2: SQVTM and ANQGSEA. The CDR3 DNA reads TGCAGCGTTGAACGGATGAGGAACACTGAAGCTTTCTTT. It translates to CSVERMRNTEAFF. Variable domain in full (rest from reference TRBV29-1 and TRBJ1-1): SAVISQKPSRDICQRGTSLTIQCQVDSQVTMMFWYRQQPGQSLTLIATANQGSEATYESGFVIDKFPISRPNLTFSTLTVSNMSPEDSSIYLCSVERMRNTEAFFGQGTRLTVV.

As concerns this clonotype: Being one base from a much bigger clone, this may be a read error. V gene TRBV15 combines with J gene TRBJ2-7; maybe TRBD1 (6 bases). In germline, CDR1 is LNHNV, CDR2 YYDKDF (reference sequence). The V end was cut by 0 bases, the J end by 6 bases, with 15 bases between. The CDR3 is 15 residues long. CDR3 in amino acids: CATSRDSQGRIEQYF. The CDR3 DNA reads as TGTGCCACCAGCAGAGATTCCCAGGGGCGTATCGAGCAGTACTTC.

This clonotype was picked up many times. The rearrangement joins TRBV29-1 to TRBJ2-1, with 12 bases that match TRBD2. This CDR3 has 15 amino acids. After removal of 8 bases from V and 0 bases from J, the junction contained 5 bases not matched to a gene. Germline V gene sequence: CDR1 SQVTM, CDR2 ANQGSEA. CDR3 sequence (DNA): TGCAGCTCTAGCGGGGGGGTGAGCTCCTACAATGAGCAGTTCTTC. It codes for CSSSGGVSSYNEQFF.

V usage is TRBV4-3 and J usage is TRBJ2-7, with TRBD1 matching over 11 bases. Trimming removed 0 bases from V and 5 bases from J; junction bases left unmatched: 6. Germline-derived CDR1 and CDR2 are LGHNA and YSLEER. The CDR3 consists of 16 residues. The CDR3 nucleotides are TGCGCCAGCAGCCAAGAAGGCGGGACAGGGGGACACGAGCAGTACTTC. Protein sequence: CASSQEGGTGGHEQYF.

The chain has TRBV7-8 and TRBJ1-4; D ambiguous. There are 14 residues in the CDR3. Germline values: CDR1 SGHVS, CDR2 FQNEAQ. V lost 0 bases to trimming and J lost 8 bases, with 10 bases between them. The CDR3 DNA follows: TGTGCCAGCAGCTTAGCTCCCACCGGCGAAAAACTGTTTTTT. This encodes CASSLAPTGEKLFF.

This clonotype came up a few times. CDR3 in amino acids: CSVAVAGLAFF. The CDR3 bases are TGCAGCGTTGCAGTAGCGGGGCTAGCTTTCTTT. The chain employs TRBV29-1 and TRBJ1-1; the D gene is possibly TRBD1 (5 bases). Germline CDR1 and CDR2: SQVTM and ANQGSEA. Trimming pared 4 bases from V and 10 bases from J, leaving 13 bases between. The CDR3 spans 11 residues.